Each of the 13 T cell receptor beta chains below was sequenced from the same sample in a study of blood T cell repertoires in COVID-19. Data came from immunoSEQ multiplex PCR; TCRdb stores just in-frame clones and leaves some out. Altogether 400,000 or so clones are present, 89% being singletons, with the ten largest covering around 1.5%. The sample comprised peripheral blood. Receptor source: a woman in her thirties or forties with COVID-19, enrolled during active disease.

The chain couples TRBV4-1 to TRBJ1-6; D not resolved. V lost 6 bases, J lost 2 bases, and 20 bases lay in between. From germline, CDR1 is MGHRA and CDR2 YSYEKL. The CDR3 covers 18 residues. This CDR3 is CASSLLSETPAYNSPLHF. In nucleotides, the CDR3 is TGCGCCAGCAGTTTATTGTCGGAGACTCCCGCCTATAATTCACCCCTCCACTTT.

This chain connects TRBV5-4 to TRBJ1-2, with 10 bases matching TRBD1. Germline V CDR1 and CDR2: SGHNT, YYREEE (reference sequence). The CDR3 spans 16 residues. V lost 3 bases, J lost 8 bases, and 13 bases stayed unmatched. CDR3: CASSSPPGQGSRGYTF. CDR3 DNA: TGTGCCAGCAGCTCGCCCCCGGGACAGGGGAGTAGAGGCTACACCTTC.

The chain links TRBV27 to TRBJ2-1; tentative D call: TRBD1 (5 bases). The CDR3 loop spans 17 amino acids. Deletions cut 7 bases from V and 3 bases from J, with 22 bases between. Per the germline V gene, CDR1 is MNHEY and CDR2 is SMNVEV (reference sequence). The CDR3, as DNA: TGTGCCAGCATGGCTCGCTCACAGGTGCGGTTCTACAATGAGCAGTTCTTC. Translation gives CASMARSQVRFYNEQFF.

The rearrangement uses TRBV5-4 and TRBJ2-3; 7 bases line up with TRBD2. The germline CDR1 and CDR2 sequences are SGHNT and YYREEE (reference sequence). The CDR3 is 16 residues long. The V segment lost 3 bases and the J segment 0 bases; nucleotides outside the gene matches: 7. The CDR3 region is CASSSATSRSTDTQYF. CDR3 nucleotides: TGTGCCAGCAGCTCAGCGACTAGCCGAAGCACAGATACGCAGTATTTT.

The V and J genes are TRBV20-1 and TRBJ2-1; weak D call: TRBD1 (6 bases). Trimming took off 3 bases at V and 3 bases at J, with 9 bases between the two ends. CDR1 and CDR2 from the germline V gene are DFQATT and SNEGSKA (reference sequence). CDR3 size: 13 residues. The CDR3 spells CSASEQGYNEQFF. The CDR3 nucleotides read TGCAGTGCTAGTGAACAGGGCTACAATGAGCAGTTCTTC.

V is TRBV2 and J is TRBJ2-1; 7 bases map to TRBD1. CDR1 is SNHLY, CDR2 FYNNEI, per germline. The CDR3 is 15 amino acids. The V and J ends lost 5 bases and 5 bases, in that order; junction bases with no gene match: 9. The CDR3 DNA is TGTGCCAGCAGTCTACAGGGGAATTGGAACAATGAGCAGTTCTTC. Its translation: CASSLQGNWNNEQFF.

V is TRBV5-6 and J is TRBJ1-1; tentative D call: TRBD1 (6 bases). CDR1 and CDR2 from the germline V gene are SGHDT and YYEEEE. This CDR3 has 15 amino acids. Trimming stripped 4 bases from V and 1 base from J, with 14 bases between. The CDR3 bases are TGTGCCAGCAGCCCCGCGACAGGATCGAACACTGAAGCTTTCTTT. It translates to CASSPATGSNTEAFF.

The CDR3 loop is CASSPRRGQLYGYTF. The CDR3 nucleotides read TGTGCCAGCAGTCCACGAAGGGGACAGCTGTATGGCTACACCTTC. This chain uses TRBV28 with TRBJ1-2, with TRBD1 identical over 7 bases. CDR1 MDHEN and CDR2 SYDVKM come from the germline V gene. With V trimmed by 5 bases and J by 5 bases, 11 bases remained unmatched. This CDR3 is built from 15 residues.

V is TRBV9 and J is TRBJ1-5; TRBD1 matches at 10 bases. The CDR3 loop spans 15 amino acids. In germline, CDR1 is SGDLS, CDR2 YYNGEE. The V gene end was trimmed by 0 bases and the J gene end by 6 bases; junction bases not matched to a gene: 3. CDR3 in DNA: TGTGCCAGCAGCGTAGATGGGACAGGGGTTCAGCCCCAGCATTTT. This codes for CASSVDGTGVQPQHF.

The sample holds one count of this clone. The rearrangement joins TRBV6-1 to TRBJ1-6, with D perhaps TRBD1 (5 bases). The V end was cut by 3 bases, the J end by 0 bases, with 18 bases between. Germline V lookup: CDR1 MNHNS, CDR2 SASEGT. The CDR3 totals 19 residues. The CDR3 loop reads CASSDTGPGYGSYNSPLHF. CDR3 nucleotides: TGTGCCAGCAGTGATACCGGGCCAGGGTACGGCTCCTATAATTCACCCCTCCACTTT.

This chain links TRBV4-3 with TRBJ2-5; 9 bases agree with TRBD2. The CDR3 loop spans 16 amino acids. J lost 0 bases, V lost 0 bases, and 2 bases had no gene match. Germline CDR1 LGHNA, CDR2 YSLEER. CDR3 amino acids: CASSQETSGHQETQYF. The DNA for the CDR3 is TGCGCCAGCAGCCAAGAGACTAGCGGCCACCAAGAGACCCAGTACTTC.

A note on this clone: At the DNA level, this CDR3 is encoded by other sequences in the same sample as well. The chain is built from TRBV7-2 and TRBJ1-6, with TRBD1 matching 10 bases. The germline V gene encodes CDR1 SGHTA and CDR2 FQGNSA. The CDR3 is 15 amino acids. The trim removed 6 bases at V and 7 bases at J, leaving 6 bases unmatched. Here the CDR3 reads CASSLRTGGNSPLHF. The CDR3 nucleotides read TGTGCCAGCAGTCTCCGGACAGGGGGAAATTCACCCCTCCACTTT. Variable domain in full (rest from reference TRBV7-2 and TRBJ1-6): GAGVSQSPSNKVTEKGKDVELRCDPISGHTALYWYRQSLGQGLEFLIYFQGNSAPDKSGLPSDRFSAERTGGSVSTLTIQRTQQEDSAVYLCASSLRTGGNSPLHFGNGTRLTVT.

The chain links TRBV7-3 to TRBJ2-5; tentative D call: TRBD1 (5 bases). Looked up from germline, CDR1 is SGHTA and CDR2 is FQGTGA. Trimming removed 1 base at V and 4 bases at J, with 7 bases between. The CDR3 length is 13 residues. CDR3 DNA: TGTGCCAGCAGCTTAATTCAGGGAGAGACCCAGTACTTC. Protein product: CASSLIQGETQYF.